Each of the 13 T cell receptor beta chains below was sequenced from the same sample in a study of T cell responses to AZD1222 COVID-19 vaccine. Clones were read by immunoSEQ multiplex PCR, and TCRdb kept only the in-frame ones, dropping some. This table holds some 130,000 clones, approximately 91% found once. The sample was peripheral blood, taken on day 0 of AZD1222 vaccination. Receptors originate from an adult in good health.

The rearrangement uses TRBV5-1 and TRBJ2-1; 7 positions agree with TRBD2. Germline-derived CDR1 and CDR2 are SGHRS and YFSETQ. CDR3 length equals 14 residues. J gave up 5 bases and V 2 bases, and 4 bases lay outside the gene matches. For the CDR3, the DNA is TGCGCCAGCAGCTTCGGCGGGAGCAACAATGAGCAGTTCTTC. It is translated as CASSFGGSNNEQFF.

This chain connects TRBV6-2 or TRBV6-3 to TRBJ1-1; unclear D gene. Germline V lookup: CDR1 MNHEY, CDR2 SVGEGT. The CDR3 is 12 residues long. V lost 2 bases and J 7 bases, leaving 8 bases between the germline ends. DNA for the CDR3: TGTGCCAGCAGTTACCTGCGCAGTGAAGCTTTCTTT. Translation gives CASSYLRSEAFF.

In its sample, this clone was seen once. The gene calls are TRBV11-2 and TRBJ2-1; the match to TRBD2 covers 12 bases. CDR3 length: 16 residues. The V segment lost 5 bases and the J segment 3 bases; nucleotides outside the gene matches: 5. Germline V lookup: CDR1 SGHAT, CDR2 FQNNGV. CDR3 bases: TGTGCCAGCAGCCCTACTAGCGGGAGGTTCTACAATGAGCAGTTCTTC. This translates into CASSPTSGRFYNEQFF.

This chain uses TRBV2 with TRBJ2-7, with 10 bases that match TRBD2. Germline CDR1 reads SNHLY; CDR2 reads FYNNEI. The CDR3 sequence is 15 residues long. Losses at the gene ends were 5 bases for V and 2 bases for J; bases not matched to a gene: 6. CDR3 loop: CASSTSGTSAYEQYF. The CDR3, as DNA: TGTGCCAGCAGTACTAGCGGGACGAGCGCCTACGAGCAGTACTTC.

The chain has TRBV18 and TRBJ2-2, with TRBD1 matching 8 bases. After removal of 4 bases from V and 6 bases from J, the junction contained 1 base not matched to a gene. CDR1 is KGHSH and CDR2 is LQKENI in the germline V gene. The CDR3 runs 13 residues. The CDR3 spells CASSQDRAGELFF. Here the CDR3 DNA reads TGTGCCAGCTCACAGGACAGGGCCGGGGAGCTGTTTTTT.

V usage is TRBV18 and J usage is TRBJ1-6; no firm D call. In germline, CDR1 is KGHSH, CDR2 LQKENI. The V and J ends lost 2 bases and 0 bases respectively, with 5 bases between them. The CDR3 runs 15 residues. This CDR3 is CASSPTPSYNSPLHF. Here the CDR3 DNA reads TGTGCCAGCTCACCAACTCCCTCCTATAATTCACCCCTCCACTTT.

The genes are TRBV6-6 and TRBJ2-7; no clear D. Trimming removed 4 bases from V and 3 bases from J, with 4 bases in between. The CDR3 covers 11 residues. Germline CDR1 is MNHNY and CDR2 is SVGAGI (reference sequence). The CDR3 bases are TGTGCCAGCAGTTGGGGCTACGAGCAGTACTTC. This gives the protein CASSWGYEQYF.

The chain joins TRBV25-1 to TRBJ2-2, with D perhaps being TRBD1 or TRBD2 (5 bases each). V was clipped by 4 bases and J by 6 bases, with 12 bases between them. CDR1 MGHDK and CDR2 SYGVNS come from the germline V gene. The length of the CDR3 is 14 residues. The CDR3 spells CASSGDAESGELFF. The CDR3 nucleotides read TGTGCCAGCAGTGGGGACGCCGAGTCCGGGGAGCTGTTTTTT.

The CDR3 reads CAWTRQGVTEAFF. CDR3 DNA sequence: TGTGCCTGGACGCGTCAGGGGGTCACTGAAGCTTTCTTT. The rearrangement joins TRBV30 to TRBJ1-1, with 7 positions matching TRBD1. The germline V gene encodes CDR1 GTSNPN and CDR2 SVGIG (reference sequence). V lost 4 bases, J lost 4 bases, and 6 bases stayed unmatched. The CDR3 length is 13 residues.

Comments on this clone: The same CDR3 can be traced to other DNA sequences in this sample. This rearrangement joins TRBV12-3 or TRBV12-4 to TRBJ2-2; no clear D. With 1 base removed from V and 7 bases from J, the gap between germline ends came to 7 bases. This CDR3 has 13 residues. In DNA form, the CDR3 reads TGTGCCAGCAGTTTAGTTACGGGCGGGGAGCTGTTTTTT. Protein product: CASSLVTGGELFF.

V usage is TRBV2 and J usage is TRBJ2-7; D remains unclear. Germline CDR1 is SNHLY and CDR2 is FYNNEI. The CDR3 is 15 amino acids. The V gene lost 6 bases and the J gene lost 4 bases, with 19 bases spanning the gap. CDR3 nucleotides: TGTGCCAGCAGCAAGGACGGACCCTCGCTTTACGAGCAGTACTTC. Translated: CASSKDGPSLYEQYF. Full variable domain (missing parts from reference TRBV2 and TRBJ2-7): EPEVTQTPSHQVTQMGQEVILRCVPISNHLYFYWYRQILGQKVEFLVSFYNNEISEKSEIFDDQFSVERPDGSNFTLKIRSTKLEDSAMYFCASSKDGPSLYEQYFGPGTRLTVT.

The chain joins TRBV28 to TRBJ1-1; D perhaps matches TRBD1 (5 bases). V lost 5 bases, J lost 1 base, and 17 bases lay in between. Germline values: CDR1 MDHEN, CDR2 SYDVKM. This CDR3 is built from 16 residues. The CDR3 DNA reads as TGTGCCAGCAGTGCGCCCGGGGCGCTGGCGAACACTGAAGCTTTCTTT. Its protein is CASSAPGALANTEAFF. The full variable domain, in which reference TRBV28 and TRBJ1-1 provide the parts outside the CDR3, is DVKVTQSSRYLVKRTGEKVFLECVQDMDHENMFWYRQDPGLGLRLIYFSYDVKMKEKGDIPEGYSVSREKKERFSLILESASTNQTSMYLCASSAPGALANTEAFFGQGTRLTVV.

CDR3 residues: CATSDLGLKEQFF. CDR3 DNA sequence: TGTGCCACCAGTGACCTGGGGTTGAAAGAGCAGTTCTTC. V and J are TRBV24-1 and TRBJ2-1; D gene unclear. From germline, CDR1 is KGHDR and CDR2 SFDVKD. V lost 4 bases and J lost 10, with 13 bases in between. This CDR3 has 13 amino acids.